One and the same sample provided the 28 T cell receptor beta chains below, sequenced in a study of identical twins. TCRdb recomputed calls from the 5' RACE reads with MiXCR, one row per CDR3 protein. The data hold approximately 190,000 distinct CDR3 sequences, with about 16% observed a single time. The sample also formed part of further work on T cells expressing NK-cell markers.

The specimen sequenced was CD8+ T cells sorted from blood. All receptors come from a young woman in good health.

This chain links TRBV7-9 with TRBJ2-7; D gene unclear. V was shortened by 5 bases and J by 4 bases, with 12 bases between the two germline ends. Germline V gene data show CDR1 as SEHNR and CDR2 as FQNEAQ (reference sequence). There are 13 residues in the CDR3. The CDR3 bases are TGTGCCAGCAGCCCCATGCAGGCATACGAGCAGTACTTC. Its protein product is CASSPMQAYEQYF.

This chain joins TRBV28 and TRBJ2-7; 8 nucleotides line up with TRBD1. The CDR3 is 13 amino acids. Per the germline V gene, CDR1 is MDHEN and CDR2 is SYDVKM. Losses at the gene ends were 2 bases for V and 8 bases for J; bases not matched to a gene: 5. The CDR3 spells CASSLPQGAKQYF. The CDR3 DNA follows: TGTGCCAGCAGTTTACCCCAGGGGGCCAAGCAGTACTTC.

The V call is TRBV12-3 or TRBV12-4, the J call TRBJ2-3, with 7 nucleotides matching TRBD1. The CDR3 runs to 15 residues. V was pared by 3 bases and J by 2 bases, with 5 bases of the junction left unmatched. DNA for the CDR3: TGTGCCAGCAGTTTTGCCCAGGGGGTCACAGATACGCAGTATTTT. Encoded protein: CASSFAQGVTDTQYF.

There are many counts of this clonotype. The V gene is TRBV5-1, the J gene TRBJ2-1; D is perhaps TRBD1 (6 bases). This CDR3 has 15 amino acids. In germline, CDR1 is SGHRS, CDR2 YFSETQ. Trimming shortened V by 0 bases and J by 5 bases, and 12 bases separated the two germline ends. The CDR3 DNA reads TGCGCCAGCAGCTTGGTACAGGGTTGGGACAATGAGCAGTTCTTC. Protein product: CASSLVQGWDNEQFF.

This clonotype was recorded once. The rearrangement links TRBV7-9 to TRBJ1-1, with D hard to call. V lost 5 bases, J lost 3 bases, and 10 bases lay in between. CDR3 length equals 13 residues. CDR1 and CDR2 (germline): SEHNR, FQNEAQ (reference sequence). The CDR3 loop is CASSPSGYTEAFF. CDR3 coding DNA: TGTGCCAGCAGCCCTAGTGGTTACACTGAAGCTTTCTTT.

This chain joins TRBV30 and TRBJ1-1; 8 positions match TRBD1. This CDR3 comprises 12 residues. The V gene's germline CDR1 is GTSNPN and CDR2 SVGIG (reference sequence). V gave up 6 bases and J gave up 7 bases; unmatched junction bases: 7. CDR3 amino acids: CACRGRVSEAFF. The CDR3 DNA sequence: TGTGCCTGCAGGGGGCGGGTTAGTGAAGCTTTCTTT. Looking up the rest from reference TRBV30 and TRBJ1-1 gives the full variable domain: SQTIHQWPATLVQPVGSPLSLECTVEGTSNPNLYWYRQAAGRGLQLLFYSVGIGQISSEVPQNLSASRPQDRQFILSSKKLLLSDSGFYLCACRGRVSEAFFGQGTRLTVV.

The chain is built from TRBV7-9 and TRBJ2-7; no definite D call. The CDR3 totals 14 residues. Trimming pared 5 bases from V and 1 base from J, leaving 12 bases between. The germline gives CDR1 SEHNR, CDR2 FQNEAQ (reference sequence). CDR3 loop: CASSIKDGSYEQYF. CDR3 bases: TGTGCCAGCAGCATAAAGGACGGTTCCTACGAGCAGTACTTC.

This clonotype was observed many times. Sequence at one end of the junction differs from germline and may be a read error. This CDR3 is CASSFGVHRNF. The CDR3 DNA reads as TGTGCCAGCAGTTTTGGGGTGCACCGTAACTTC. The rearrangement uses TRBV12-3 or TRBV12-4 and TRBJ2-5; no clear D gene. This CDR3 comprises 11 residues.

In this sample, this clonotype turned up once. Just one base apart from a much larger clone, this may be a read error. The V call is TRBV6-5, the J call TRBJ2-5, with 7 nucleotides matching TRBD1. Trimming cost V 4 bases and J 3 bases; bases outside gene matches: 2. There are 13 residues in the CDR3. Per the germline V gene, CDR1 is MNHEY and CDR2 is SVGAGI. CDR3 sequence (DNA): TGTGCCAGCAGTTTCGGGACAGAAGAGACCCAGTACTTC. It yields the protein CASSFGTEETQYF.

The CDR3 here is CASSFGVNEQFF. In nucleotides, the CDR3 is TGTGCCAGCAGCTTCGGGGTCAATGAGCAGTTCTTC. The gene calls are TRBV7-9 and TRBJ2-1, with TRBD2 as a possible D gene (5 bases). The CDR3 is 12 amino acids. Trimming removed 3 bases from V and 6 bases from J, with 6 bases in between. Germline loops: CDR1 SEHNR, CDR2 FQNEAQ (reference sequence).

The V call is TRBV12-3 or TRBV12-4, the J call TRBJ2-3, with 9 bases that match TRBD1. V lost 5 bases and J lost 6; bases outside the gene matches: 15. The CDR3 length is 17 residues. CDR3 protein: CASSIPWPGQGSDTQYF. The DNA of the CDR3 is TGTGCCAGCAGTATTCCTTGGCCGGGACAGGGAAGCGATACGCAGTATTTT.

This clonotype counts as medium-sized (0.01 to 0.1%). V and J are TRBV5-6 and TRBJ2-1, with D uncertain. The germline V and J ends were trimmed by 0 bases and 8 bases, with 9 bases remaining between them. This CDR3 spans 13 amino acids. CDR1 SGHDT and CDR2 YYEEEE come from the germline V gene. Here the CDR3 reads CASSLVISDEQFF. CDR3 in DNA: TGTGCCAGCAGCTTGGTTATATCGGATGAGCAGTTCTTC.

This clonotype was counted a few times. This chain connects TRBV6-1 to TRBJ2-5; the D call may be TRBD1 or TRBD2 (6 bases each). The CDR3 extends over 13 amino acids. The V end lost 6 bases, the J end lost 5 bases, and 13 bases lay between the germline ends. CDR1 is MNHNS, CDR2 SASEGT, per germline. In DNA form, the CDR3 reads TGTGCCAGCAGGTGGGGGGCTGGGGAGACCCAGTACTTC. Protein sequence: CASRWGAGETQYF.

This clonotype was seen a handful of times. This chain links TRBV11-2 with TRBJ2-7, with D perhaps assigned TRBD1 or TRBD2 (5 bases each). The CDR3 contains 14 residues. The V gene's germline CDR1 is SGHAT and CDR2 FQNNGV. V was shortened by 6 bases and J by 5 bases, with 17 bases between the two germline ends. CDR3 sequence: CASRIPGAPHEQYF. CDR3 coding DNA: TGTGCCAGCAGAATCCCCGGGGCCCCACACGAGCAGTACTTC.

J is TRBJ2-1 and V is TRBV5-6; 12 nucleotides match TRBD2. CDR1 SGHDT and CDR2 YYEEEE come from the germline V gene. V trimming: 1 base; J trimming: 4 bases; junction bases outside the gene matches: 3. This CDR3 contains 16 residues. CDR3 coding DNA: TGTGCCAGCAGCTTGTCGACTAGCGGGAGATACAATGAGCAGTTCTTC. Its translation is CASSLSTSGRYNEQFF.

V usage is TRBV12-3 or TRBV12-4 and J usage is TRBJ1-5, with 9 bases identical to TRBD1. V was pared by 5 bases and J by 7 bases, with 6 bases of the junction left unmatched. CDR3 length: 14 amino acids. CDR3 amino acids: CASSGQGKGQPQHF. The DNA for the CDR3 is TGTGCCAGCAGTGGACAGGGGAAGGGCCAGCCCCAGCATTTT.

This clonotype was counted only a few times. This chain links TRBV20-1 with TRBJ2-1, with D tentatively TRBD2 (7 bases). The germline V gene has CDR1 DFQATT and CDR2 SNEGSKA (reference sequence). Trimming pared 3 bases from V and 9 bases from J, leaving 18 bases between. This CDR3 contains 14 residues. The CDR3 nucleotides are TGCAGTGCTAGTTTTGGAGGGGGGGCGTTTGAGCAGTTCTTC. Its translation is CSASFGGGAFEQFF.

This clonotype was counted a few times. J is TRBJ2-3 and V is TRBV12-3 or TRBV12-4, with 8 bases identical to TRBD2. This CDR3 has 16 amino acids. J gave up 5 bases and V 6 bases, and 13 bases lay outside the gene matches. CDR3 protein: CASSPPHGGAKDTQYF. DNA for the CDR3: TGTGCCAGCAGCCCACCCCACGGGGGGGCCAAAGATACGCAGTATTTT.

Here the CDR3 reads CASRVLRGSLHNEQFF. The CDR3 DNA follows: TGTGCCAGCAGAGTTCTCAGGGGGAGCCTTCACAATGAGCAGTTCTTC. V is TRBV2 and J is TRBJ2-1; 7 bases are shared with TRBD1. J gave up 5 bases and V 6 bases, and 13 bases lay outside the gene matches. Germline V gene data show CDR1 as SNHLY and CDR2 as FYNNEI. The CDR3 has 16 residues.

This rearrangement joins TRBV5-1 to TRBJ2-7; 10 bases match TRBD2. The CDR3 loop spans 15 amino acids. Germline lookup yields CDR1 SGHRS and CDR2 YFSETQ. Trimming removed 3 bases from V and 3 bases from J; junction bases left unmatched: 6. CDR3 residues: CASSSRTSGGYEQYF. The CDR3, as DNA: TGCGCCAGCAGCTCCCGGACTAGCGGAGGCTACGAGCAGTACTTC.

This clonotype ranks as medium-sized. The V gene is TRBV29-1, the J gene TRBJ2-7; 8 nucleotides align to TRBD2. This CDR3 spans 14 amino acids. V gave up 7 bases and J gave up 2 bases; unmatched junction bases: 10. From germline, CDR1 is SQVTM and CDR2 ANQGSEA. CDR3 region: CSGSKGTSPYEQYF. The CDR3 region has the DNA TGCAGCGGTTCAAAGGGGACTAGTCCCTACGAGCAGTACTTC.

This clonotype was seen more than once but under ten times. The chain couples TRBV2 to TRBJ2-3, with 9 bases identical to TRBD2. Germline values: CDR1 SNHLY, CDR2 FYNNEI. The junction had 7 bases not matched to a gene; V was cut back by 6 bases and J by 6 bases. The CDR3 consists of 14 residues. DNA of the CDR3: TGTGCCAGCAGGGGGCGGGGGGGCCAGGATACGCAGTATTTT. Its protein is CASRGRGGQDTQYF. Full variable domain (outside the CDR3, taken from reference TRBV2 and TRBJ2-3): EPEVTQTPSHQVTQMGQEVILRCVPISNHLYFYWYRQILGQKVEFLVSFYNNEISEKSEIFDDQFSVERPDGSNFTLKIRSTKLEDSAMYFCASRGRGGQDTQYFGPGTRLTVL.

On this clonotype itself: A read error is possible here, since a much larger clone lies one base away. V gene TRBV4-1 combines with J gene TRBJ2-2; D remains unclear. CDR1 is MGHRA and CDR2 is YSYEKL in the germline V gene. The CDR3 has 12 amino acids. V lost 0 bases to trimming and J lost 4 bases, with 0 bases between them. CDR3 loop: CASSQDTGELFF. The CDR3 DNA follows: TGCGCCAGCAGCCAAGACACCGGGGAGCTGTTTTTT.

V is TRBV9 and J is TRBJ2-1; D gene uncertain. The CDR3 is made up of 12 amino acids. Deletions cut 4 bases from V and 6 bases from J, with 8 bases between. Per the germline V gene, CDR1 is SGDLS and CDR2 is YYNGEE. CDR3 nucleotides: TGTGCCAGCAGCTATGACTCCAATGAGCAGTTCTTC. This sequence encodes CASSYDSNEQFF.

The chain recombines TRBV12-3 or TRBV12-4 with TRBJ2-1; D remains ambiguous. V shed 7 bases and J shed 10 bases, with 17 bases lying between them. This CDR3 has 13 amino acids. The CDR3 spells CASNSRVGGEQFF. CDR3 DNA: TGTGCCAGCAACTCAAGGGTAGGTGGGGAGCAGTTCTTC.

This clonotype was seen many times. V gene TRBV5-1 combines with J gene TRBJ2-7, with D hard to call. The CDR3 totals 14 residues. Trimming took 0 bases from V and 3 from J, leaving 10 bases between them. Germline values: CDR1 SGHRS, CDR2 YFSETQ. Here the CDR3 reads CASSLANDGYEQYF. CDR3 DNA sequence: TGCGCCAGCAGCTTGGCCAATGACGGCTACGAGCAGTACTTC.

The table lists this clonotype with many counts. The chain uses TRBV4-1 and TRBJ2-1; D might be TRBD2 (5 bases). Looked up from germline, CDR1 is MGHRA and CDR2 is YSYEKL. This CDR3 is built from 14 residues. Trimming stripped 2 bases from V and 9 bases from J, with 14 bases between. The CDR3: CASSQYTLTSEQFF. The CDR3 nucleotides read TGCGCCAGCAGCCAATATACTCTTACTAGTGAGCAGTTCTTC.

The chain links TRBV5-5 to TRBJ2-3; the match to TRBD2 covers 7 bases. V trimming: 3 bases; J trimming: 0 bases; junction bases outside the gene matches: 4. The CDR3 consists of 15 residues. Germline lookup yields CDR1 SGHKS and CDR2 YYEKEE (reference sequence). DNA for the CDR3: TGTGCCAGCAGCTACGGGACTACCAGCACAGATACGCAGTATTTT. Protein sequence: CASSYGTTSTDTQYF. Full variable domain (missing parts from reference TRBV5-5 and TRBJ2-3): DAGVTQSPTHLIKTRGQQVTLRCSPISGHKSVSWYQQVLGQGPQFIFQYYEKEERGRGNFPDRFSARQFPNYSSELNVNALLLGDSALYLCASSYGTTSTDTQYFGPGTRLTVL.